A single TCR beta chain is shown here with its context. What it binds is unknown. This entry belongs to a study of identical twins. CDR3 size: 16 residues. The germline V gene has CDR1 SGHVS and CDR2 FNYEAQ. Trimming at V came to 4 bases and at J to 9 bases, leaving 15 bases not matched to a gene. TCRdb processed the 5' RACE reads anew with MiXCR; each CDR3 protein has one entry. The table includes about 900,000 distinct CDR3 sequences, roughly 12% detected once. Notes on the study in general: Memory repertoires lacked the insertion deficit that abundant cord blood beta clonotypes showed.

This sample was shared with a second study, whose subject was yellow fever vaccine responses in identical twins. That work contributes: The T cell response to vaccination in identical twins was reportedly partly convergent and partly personalized.

The sequenced sample consisted of PBMCs. J is TRBJ2-1 and V is TRBV7-6; 7 bases fit TRBD2. This receptor was taken from a woman under 30 in good health. The CDR3 bases are TGTGCCAGCAGCTCCAACTCGGGGGGTGGGTCAGTTGAGCAGTTCTTC. Translating gives CASSSNSGGGSVEQFF.